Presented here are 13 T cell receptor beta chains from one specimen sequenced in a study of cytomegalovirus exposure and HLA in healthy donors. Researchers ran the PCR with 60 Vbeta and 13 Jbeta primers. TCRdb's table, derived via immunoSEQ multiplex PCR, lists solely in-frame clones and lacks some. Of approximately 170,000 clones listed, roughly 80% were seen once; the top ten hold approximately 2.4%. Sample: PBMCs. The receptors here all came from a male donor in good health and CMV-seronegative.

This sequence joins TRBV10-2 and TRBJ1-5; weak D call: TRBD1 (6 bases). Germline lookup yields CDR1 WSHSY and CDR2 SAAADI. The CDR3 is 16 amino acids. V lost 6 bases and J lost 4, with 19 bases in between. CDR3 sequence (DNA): TGCGCCAGCAGCAAGGACAGCCCCATAGCAAATCAGCCCCAGCATTTT. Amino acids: CASSKDSPIANQPQHF.

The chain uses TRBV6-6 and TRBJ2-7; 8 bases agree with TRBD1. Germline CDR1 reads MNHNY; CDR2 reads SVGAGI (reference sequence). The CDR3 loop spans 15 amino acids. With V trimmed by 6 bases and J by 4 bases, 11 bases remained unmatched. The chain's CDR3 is CASRGTGDHLYEQYF. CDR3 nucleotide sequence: TGTGCCAGCAGGGGGACAGGAGATCATCTATACGAGCAGTACTTC.

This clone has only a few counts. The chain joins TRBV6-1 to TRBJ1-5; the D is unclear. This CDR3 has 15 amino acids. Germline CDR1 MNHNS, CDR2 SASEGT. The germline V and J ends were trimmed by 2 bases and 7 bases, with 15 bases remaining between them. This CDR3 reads CASSESRPDRQPQHF. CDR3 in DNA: TGTGCCAGCAGTGAATCCAGGCCCGATAGGCAGCCCCAGCATTTT.

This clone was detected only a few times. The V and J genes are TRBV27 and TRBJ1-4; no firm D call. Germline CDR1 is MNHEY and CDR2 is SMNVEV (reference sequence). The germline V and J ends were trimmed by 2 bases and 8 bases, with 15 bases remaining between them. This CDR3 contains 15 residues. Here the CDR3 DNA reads TGTGCCAGCAGTTTAACGGGAGCCACTTGGGAAAAACTGTTTTTT. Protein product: CASSLTGATWEKLFF.

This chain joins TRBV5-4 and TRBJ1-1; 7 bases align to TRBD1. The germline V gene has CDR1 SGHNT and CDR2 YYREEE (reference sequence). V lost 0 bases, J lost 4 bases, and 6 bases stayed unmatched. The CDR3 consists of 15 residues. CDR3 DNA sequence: TGTGCCAGCAGCTTGGGGCAGGGGGTGGTCACTGAAGCTTTCTTT. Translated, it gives CASSLGQGVVTEAFF.

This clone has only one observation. The chain's CDR3 is CASSLTIYGYTF. CDR3 DNA: TGTGCCAGCAGCTTAACTATCTATGGCTACACCTTC. The rearrangement links TRBV7-9 to TRBJ1-2; the D is unclear. Trimming removed 2 bases from V and 4 bases from J, with 5 bases in between. Germline CDR1 SEHNR, CDR2 FQNEAQ (reference sequence). The CDR3 is 12 amino acids.

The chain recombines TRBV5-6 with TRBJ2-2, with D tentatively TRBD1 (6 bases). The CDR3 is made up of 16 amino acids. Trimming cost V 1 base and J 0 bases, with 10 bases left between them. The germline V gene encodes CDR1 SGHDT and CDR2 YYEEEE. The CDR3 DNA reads TGTGCCAGCAGCTTGACAGGGTGGACGAACACCGGGGAGCTGTTTTTT. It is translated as CASSLTGWTNTGELFF.

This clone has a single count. Here the CDR3 reads CASRPAADTGELFF. CDR3 bases: TGTGCCAGCAGACCTGCCGCGGACACCGGGGAGCTGTTTTTT. This rearrangement joins TRBV6-1 to TRBJ2-2; D is unresolved. Germline V CDR1 and CDR2: MNHNS, SASEGT. This CDR3 is 14 amino acids long. Between the trimmed V and J ends, which lost 6 bases and 3 bases, there was a span of 11 bases.

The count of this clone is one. Here the CDR3 reads CSARHYEAFF. CDR3 nucleotides: TGCAGTGCTAGACACTATGAAGCTTTCTTT. The chain has TRBV20-1 and TRBJ1-1, with no clear D. The germline V and J ends were trimmed by 2 bases and 7 bases, with 5 bases remaining between them. Germline CDR1 is DFQATT and CDR2 is SNEGSKA (reference sequence). The CDR3 is 10 residues long.

Here the CDR3 DNA reads TGTGCCAGCAGTCCTGATACAGGGCACATGGAAAAACTGTTTTTT. Residues: CASSPDTGHMEKLFF. This chain links TRBV9 with TRBJ1-4; D may be TRBD1 (6 bases). Germline loops: CDR1 SGDLS, CDR2 YYNGEE. This CDR3 region has 15 residues. The V and J ends lost 5 bases and 8 bases respectively, with 19 bases between them.

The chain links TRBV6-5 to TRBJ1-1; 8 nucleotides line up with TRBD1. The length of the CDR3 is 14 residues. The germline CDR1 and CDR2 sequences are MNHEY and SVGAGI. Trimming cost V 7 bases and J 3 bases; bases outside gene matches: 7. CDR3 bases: TGTGCCAGCAACTTGGACAGGGCGGACACTGAAGCTTTCTTT. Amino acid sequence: CASNLDRADTEAFF.

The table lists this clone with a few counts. In nucleotides, the CDR3 is TGTGCCAGCAGCCCAGTCGGGACTGAAGCTTTCTTT. Encoded protein: CASSPVGTEAFF. The chain couples TRBV7-9 to TRBJ1-1; D not resolved. The CDR3 has 12 amino acids. Germline V lookup: CDR1 SEHNR, CDR2 FQNEAQ (reference sequence). V was cut by 5 bases and J by 5 bases, with 9 bases left in between.

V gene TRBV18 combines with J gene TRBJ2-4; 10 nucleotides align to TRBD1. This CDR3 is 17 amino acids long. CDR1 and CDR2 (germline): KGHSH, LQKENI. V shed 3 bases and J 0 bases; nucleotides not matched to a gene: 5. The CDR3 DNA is TGTGCCAGCTCACCTTTGACAGGGGGCGGAGCCAAAAACATTCAGTACTTC. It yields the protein CASSPLTGGGAKNIQYF.